A selection of T cell receptor beta chains follows, all from one sample in a study of regulatory T cells in long-lasting Graves disease. Via MiXCR, TCRdb re-called the multiplex PCR reads, giving one row per CDR3 protein. Of hundreds of thousands of distinct CDR3 sequences in the sample, about 14% were seen once. The sample here was peripheral blood mononuclear cells (PBMCs), taken at new diagnosis, from a patient treated with antithyroid drugs. These receptors were taken from a female donor with Graves disease. The CDR3 runs from the conserved cysteine through the conserved F or W. Fields, in order: J gene, CDR3 length, clone size, V gene, D gene, CDR3 DNA, CDR3 protein. The D gene is left open where the match is weak. Clone sizes are given selectively: once, few, many, or a class where the clone is expanded.

>TRBJ1-2|15|few|TRBV5-1|TRBD1
TGCGCCAGCAGCTCGACACCCGGGACAGAGAGTCGCTACACCTTC
CASSSTPGTESRYTF
>TRBJ2-1|13|many|TRBV28|.
TGTGCCATCGGGTCAGGGCTTAGGAATGAGCAGTTCTTC
CAIGSGLRNEQFF
>TRBJ2-1|16|.|TRBV7-2|TRBD2
TGTGCCAGCAGCTTAGGGACTAGCGGGAGGGCCACTGAGCAGTTCTTC
CASSLGTSGRATEQFF
>TRBJ1-6|14|few|TRBV20-1|.
TGCAGTGCCACCGATCAGTCCCATAATTCACCCCTCCACTTT
CSATDQSHNSPLHF
>TRBJ2-3|17|many|TRBV20-1|TRBD2
TGCAGTGCTAGAGCCCCCGGACTAGCGGGAGTGTCAGATACGCAGTATTTT
CSARAPGLAGVSDTQYF
>TRBJ1-1|17|many|TRBV27|TRBD1
TGTGCCAGCACCACCGGAGGAGGGGGCGTGGTGGACACTGAAGCTTTCTTT
CASTTGGGGVVDTEAFF
>TRBJ1-2|12|many|TRBV6-1|.
TGTGCCAGCGCCAAATCAAAGGATGGCTACACCTTC
CASAKSKDGYTF
>TRBJ2-7|16|many|TRBV12-3/TRBV12-4|TRBD2
TGTGCCAGCAGTCGAAGGGGCGGGAGGGCCTCTTACGAGCAGTACTTC
CASSRRGGRASYEQYF
>TRBJ2-3|15|.|TRBV10-3|TRBD2
TGTGCCATCAGGGGGTCTAGCGGGAGTACAGATACGCAGTATTTT
CAIRGSSGSTDTQYF
>TRBJ2-3|18|.|TRBV12-3/TRBV12-4|TRBD2
TGTGCCAGCTCACTCCGGACTAGCGGGAGGGCGGAATCAGATACGCAGTATTTT
CASSLRTSGRAESDTQYF
>TRBJ2-5|15|.|TRBV19|TRBD1
TGTGCCAGTAGTACCGGGACAGGGGCTCAAGAGACCCAGTACTTC
CASSTGTGAQETQYF
>TRBJ1-1|14|.|TRBV12-3/TRBV12-4|.
TGTGCCAGCAACCCCGGAGGAGAGGTGGCTGAAGCTTTCTTT
CASNPGGEVAEAFF
>TRBJ2-1|15|.|TRBV10-3|TRBD1
TGTGCCATCAGACAGGGGTTAATCTCCTACAATGAGCAGTTCTTC
CAIRQGLISYNEQFF
>TRBJ2-3|19|few|TRBV3-1|TRBD1
TGTGCCAGCAGCCAAGATACAGGGGGCGCGAGTTTTTTCACAGATACGCAGTATTTT
CASSQDTGGASFFTDTQYF
>TRBJ1-1|14|.|TRBV30|TRBD1
TGTGCCTGGAGTAGGGGGCAGGGACACACTGAAGCTTTCTTT
CAWSRGQGHTEAFF
>TRBJ1-1|13|many|TRBV6-1|.
TGTGCCAGCAGGGCCTCAGCTAACACTGAAGCTTTCTTT
CASRASANTEAFF
>TRBJ2-1|16|.|TRBV6-1|.
TGTGCCAGCAGTGAACCCGACAGGAGCTCCTACAATGAGCAGTTCTTC
CASSEPDRSSYNEQFF
>TRBJ2-2|15|few|TRBV4-1|TRBD1
TGCGCCAGCAGCCCGGACAGGGTTGGGACCGGGGAGCTGTTTTTT
CASSPDRVGTGELFF
>TRBJ2-1|14|many|TRBV28|.
TGTGCCAGCAGGTCAGGGAGTTTTCTGGATGAGCAGTTCTTC
CASRSGSFLDEQFF
>TRBJ1-1|15|many|TRBV12-3/TRBV12-4|.
TGTGCCAGCAGTACAGGACCGAGGATGGTCGCTGAAGCTTTCTTT
CASSTGPRMVAEAFF
>TRBJ1-4|18|many|TRBV7-8|.
TGTGCCAGCAGCTTAGCCGGCGAGACAGCCGCAACTAATGAAAAACTGTTTTTT
CASSLAGETAATNEKLFF
>TRBJ1-1|15|.|TRBV5-4|.
TGTGCCAGCAGCCCTCGCTGGGGGGTGAACACTGAAGCTTTCTTT
CASSPRWGVNTEAFF
>TRBJ1-1|15|.|TRBV15|.
TGTGCCACCAGCACCCATTTCGAGGGGGGGATTGAAGCTTTCTTT
CATSTHFEGGIEAFF
>TRBJ1-3|16|.|TRBV5-1|.
TGCGCCAGCAGCTTGGCCACAGGGAGCTCTGGAAACACCATATATTTT
CASSLATGSSGNTIYF
>TRBJ2-5|14|many|TRBV7-9|.
TGTGCCAGCAGCTTACCATCCGGGGTGGAGACCCAGTACTTC
CASSLPSGVETQYF
>TRBJ1-1|14|.|TRBV28|.
TGTGCCAGCAGGGGGTGGAGGCGTCGGACTGAAGCTTTCTTT
CASRGWRRRTEAFF
>TRBJ1-3|14|.|TRBV29-1|.
TGCAGCGTTGATCCCCCAGGCGTGGGAAACACCATATATTTT
CSVDPPGVGNTIYF
>TRBJ1-1|13|few|TRBV7-9|TRBD1
TGTGCCAGCCAGCAGGGGGGGGGGACTGAAGCTTTCTTT
CASQQGGGTEAFF
>TRBJ2-7|15|many|TRBV20-1|.
TGCAGTGCTAGCAGACCCGGGACGGGACTCTACGAGCAGTACTTC
CSASRPGTGLYEQYF
>TRBJ2-2|13|many|TRBV18|.
TGTGCCAGCTCACCACCTAGCACCGGGGAGCTGTTTTTT
CASSPPSTGELFF
>TRBJ2-3|14|many|TRBV2|.
TGTGCCAGCAGTGATAGCGAACCCACAGATACGCAGTATTTT
CASSDSEPTDTQYF
>TRBJ2-2|15|.|TRBV27|TRBD2
TGTGCCAGCAGTCTTTGGGCGGGAGGAACCGGGGAGCTGTTTTTT
CASSLWAGGTGELFF
>TRBJ2-3|15|once|TRBV5-1|.
TGCGCCAGCAGAGCCGGGACTCCCTCCACAGATACGCAGTATTTT
CASRAGTPSTDTQYF
>TRBJ2-1|15|many|TRBV2|.
TGTGCCAGCAGTGCCGGTGGTGGGTCCTACAATGAGCAGTTCTTC
CASSAGGGSYNEQFF
>TRBJ1-4|17|.|TRBV19|.
TGTGCCAGTAGTCCCGCCCTCCCAGAGGGAGTTAGCGAAAAACTGTTTTTT
CASSPALPEGVSEKLFF
>TRBJ1-1|14|many|TRBV3-1|.
TGTGCCAGCAGCCAAGGAGGCATGAACACTGAAGCTTTCTTT
CASSQGGMNTEAFF
>TRBJ2-5|15|many|TRBV7-3|TRBD2
TGTGCCAGCAGCTTAAATGGCGGGGGGGAAGAGACCCAGTACTTC
CASSLNGGGEETQYF
>TRBJ1-1|16|many|TRBV27|.
TGTGCCAGCAGTCGCAGATACAGGGTTTCGGACACTGAAGCTTTCTTT
CASSRRYRVSDTEAFF
>TRBJ1-4|16|many|TRBV12-3/TRBV12-4|TRBD1
TGTGCCAGCAGACTACATCGCGGGACAGGGAATGAAAAACTGTTTTTT
CASRLHRGTGNEKLFF
>TRBJ1-2|17|many|TRBV7-2|.
TGTGCTAGCAGCTTAGCGAGTGGTTCGAGGGCGGACTATGGCTACACCTTC
CASSLASGSRADYGYTF
>TRBJ1-2|13|.|TRBV25-1|.
TGTGCCAGCAGATGGGGGTATGGCTATGGCTACACCTTC
CASRWGYGYGYTF
>TRBJ2-1|15|few|TRBV29-1|TRBD1
TGCAGCGTTCTAGGGACAGGGACAACCTACAATGAGCAGTTCTTC
CSVLGTGTTYNEQFF
>TRBJ2-5|14|.|TRBV6-1|TRBD2
TGTGCCAGCAGAGTAGCGGGGGGCCACGGGACCCAGTACTTC
CASRVAGGHGTQYF
>TRBJ1-5|15|many|TRBV5-5|.
TGTGCCAGCAGCCCAAGGACAGACCCTAATCAGCCCCAGCATTTT
CASSPRTDPNQPQHF
>TRBJ1-2|15|few|TRBV9|.
TGTGCCAGCAGCGGACCGACCCGAAGGGACTATGGCTACACCTTC
CASSGPTRRDYGYTF
>TRBJ2-1|17|many|TRBV27|TRBD2
TGTGCCAGCAGTTCAATCCGGGGGGGACAAAGAATGGATGAGCAGTTCTTC
CASSSIRGGQRMDEQFF
>TRBJ1-5|15|few|TRBV5-1|.
TGCGCCAGCAGCTTGGGGGGCCCGGGCAGTCAGCCCCAGCATTTT
CASSLGGPGSQPQHF
>TRBJ2-5|16|many|TRBV4-1|TRBD1
TGCGCCAGCAGCCAAGGAAACGGACAGGGCCAAGAGACCCAGTACTTC
CASSQGNGQGQETQYF
>TRBJ1-2|14|many|TRBV20-1|.
TGCAGTGCTAGTGACGGTACATCTTTCTATGGCTACACCTTC
CSASDGTSFYGYTF